The entry below gives a single T cell receptor beta chain sequence along with its context. Its target is unknown. This record belongs to a study of response to subunit inactivated influenza vaccine. Study-level findings and limits: The authors suggested that every seasonal influenza vaccination recruits few new T cells.

Trimming took 6 bases from V and 7 from J; bases not matched to a gene: 11. The CDR3 is made up of 15 amino acids. MiXCR, applied by TCRdb to the RT-PCR reads, yields one record per CDR3 protein. The sample consists of 650,000 to 800,000 distinct CDR3 sequences, about 15% of them appearing once. The receptor's source is a man in his fifties who received an inactivated influenza vaccine. V gene TRBV12-3 or TRBV12-4 combines with J gene TRBJ2-1; 8 bases align to TRBD2. This specimen consisted of PBMCs from blood, obtained 14 to 15 days before vaccination. The CDR3 loop reads CASSSGTSSSNEQFF. The CDR3 nucleotides are TGTGCCAGCAGCTCCGGGACTAGTTCATCAAATGAGCAGTTCTTC.